One sample yielded the 12 T cell receptor beta chains listed below, sequenced in a study of T cell repertoires in cytomegalovirus infection. These TCRs' antigens remain unknown. In TCRdb, the reads were re-called with MiXCR into one record per CDR3 protein. The repertoire holds 300,000 to 400,000 distinct CDR3 sequences, with 20% to 25% as singletons. The sample was cultured PBMCs, taken from culture after CMV antigen stimulation. These receptors all come from a human donor in good health (CMV status not recorded). Some clones in this sample may be carry-over from other donors' samples.

This clonotype was detected many times. The rearrangement links TRBV28 to TRBJ1-2; unclear D gene. Germline CDR1 and CDR2: MDHEN and SYDVKM. Trimming removed 2 bases from V and 1 base from J, with 8 bases in between. This CDR3 contains 14 residues. The CDR3 loop is CASSLSRLNYGYTF. CDR3 in DNA: TGTGCCAGCAGTTTAAGCAGGCTTAACTATGGCTACACCTTC.

The chain joins TRBV2 to TRBJ1-1; D may be TRBD1 (6 bases). This CDR3 contains 14 residues. Between the trimmed V and J ends, which lost 7 bases and 5 bases, there was a span of 17 bases. Per germline, CDR1 SNHLY and CDR2 FYNNEI. For the CDR3, the DNA is TGTGCCAGCACCGCCCGGGGGGCGGTAACTGAAGCTTTCTTT. It codes for CASTARGAVTEAFF.

This rearrangement joins TRBV27 to TRBJ2-6; D is unclear. The CDR3 sequence is 15 residues long. Trimming cost V 6 bases and J 0 bases, with 9 bases left between them. Germline V lookup: CDR1 MNHEY, CDR2 SMNVEV (reference sequence). CDR3 nucleotides: TGTGCCAGCAGACTAATATACTCTGGGGCCAACGTCCTGACTTTC. It translates to CASRLIYSGANVLTF.

There are many counts of this clonotype. The chain uses TRBV7-2 and TRBJ2-7; perhaps D is TRBD1 or TRBD2 (7 bases each). Germline loops: CDR1 SGHTA, CDR2 FQGNSA. This CDR3 is built from 15 residues. V was clipped by 7 bases and J by 4 bases, with 20 bases between them. CDR3 protein: CASTQGGKGGYEQYF. CDR3 DNA: TGTGCCAGCACCCAGGGGGGAAAGGGGGGGTACGAGCAGTACTTC. Using reference TRBV7-2 and TRBJ2-7 for the parts outside the CDR3, the full variable domain is GAGVSQSPSNKVTEKGKDVELRCDPISGHTALYWYRQSLGQGLEFLIYFQGNSAPDKSGLPSDRFSAERTGGSVSTLTIQRTQQEDSAVYLCASTQGGKGGYEQYFGPGTRLTVT.

The rearrangement joins TRBV7-9 to TRBJ1-1; D remains ambiguous. The V gene's germline CDR1 is SEHNR and CDR2 FQNEAQ (reference sequence). The CDR3 is 13 amino acids. V was pared by 6 bases and J by 0 bases, with 8 bases between. This CDR3 reads CASSRHLNTEAFF. The DNA for the CDR3 is TGTGCCAGCAGTCGACACTTGAACACTGAAGCTTTCTTT.

The chain has TRBV7-2 and TRBJ1-5, with D perhaps matching TRBD1 (5 bases). The CDR3 extends over 14 amino acids. With 5 bases removed from V and 6 bases from J, the gap between germline ends came to 14 bases. In germline, CDR1 is SGHTA, CDR2 FQGNSA. CDR3 loop: CASSPSGPGQPQHF. CDR3 bases: TGTGCCAGCAGCCCATCGGGGCCCGGTCAGCCCCAGCATTTT.

This clonotype was counted many times. The chain is built from TRBV27 and TRBJ2-1, with D perhaps matching TRBD1 (5 bases). This CDR3 contains 13 residues. Trimming shortened V by 6 bases and J by 5 bases, and 11 bases separated the two germline ends. In germline, CDR1 is MNHEY, CDR2 SMNVEV (reference sequence). The CDR3 nucleotides are TGTGCCAGCAGCTTGTTAGGGGACAATGAGCAGTTCTTC. It specifies CASSLLGDNEQFF.

Worth noting for this clonotype: Mismatch with germline at one junction end may stem from a read error. The chain uses TRBV11-2 and TRBJ2-3, with D hard to call. The CDR3 runs to 12 residues. Germline V gene data show CDR1 as SGHAT and CDR2 as FQNNGV. Written as DNA, the CDR3 is TGTGCCAGCAGCTTATCGGTAGATTCGCAGTATTTT. Protein product: CASSLSVDSQYF.

This clonotype has more than one count but fewer than ten. The gene calls are TRBV7-9 and TRBJ2-3; no clear D. Trimming took off 5 bases at V and 2 bases at J, with 8 bases between the two ends. The germline CDR1 and CDR2 sequences are SEHNR and FQNEAQ (reference sequence). The CDR3 has 13 residues. CDR3 nucleotides: TGTGCCAGCAGCACCCCTAACACAGATACGCAGTATTTT. As protein: CASSTPNTDTQYF.

The CDR3 region has the DNA TGTGCCAGTAGTGTCCGAACCTACAATCAGCCCCAGCATTTT. This sequence encodes CASSVRTYNQPQHF. The gene calls are TRBV19 and TRBJ1-5, with no clear D. V dropped 5 bases and J dropped 3 bases, with 11 bases sitting between them. This CDR3 is built from 14 residues. CDR1 is LNHDA, CDR2 SQIVND, per germline (reference sequence).

This clonotype has only a few counts. The chain carries TRBV12-3 or TRBV12-4 and TRBJ1-3, with D perhaps matching TRBD1 (6 bases). V dropped 6 bases and J dropped 2 bases, with 17 bases sitting between them. The CDR3 consists of 16 residues. The CDR3: CASRKTGTITGNTIYF. The CDR3 nucleotides read TGTGCCAGCAGGAAAACAGGGACTATAACTGGAAACACCATATATTTT.

The rearrangement uses TRBV7-2 and TRBJ2-1; D call uncertain. The V end lost 5 bases, the J end lost 12 bases, and 17 bases lay between the germline ends. The V gene's germline CDR1 is SGHTA and CDR2 FQGNSA. The length of the CDR3 is 13 residues. DNA for the CDR3: TGTGCCAGCAGCCCTGGGTCCTTTCCTTCGCAGTTCTTC. This gives the protein CASSPGSFPSQFF. The whole variable domain, filled in from reference TRBV7-2 and TRBJ2-1, reads GAGVSQSPSNKVTEKGKDVELRCDPISGHTALYWYRQSLGQGLEFLIYFQGNSAPDKSGLPSDRFSAERTGGSVSTLTIQRTQQEDSAVYLCASSPGSFPSQFFGPGTRLTVL.